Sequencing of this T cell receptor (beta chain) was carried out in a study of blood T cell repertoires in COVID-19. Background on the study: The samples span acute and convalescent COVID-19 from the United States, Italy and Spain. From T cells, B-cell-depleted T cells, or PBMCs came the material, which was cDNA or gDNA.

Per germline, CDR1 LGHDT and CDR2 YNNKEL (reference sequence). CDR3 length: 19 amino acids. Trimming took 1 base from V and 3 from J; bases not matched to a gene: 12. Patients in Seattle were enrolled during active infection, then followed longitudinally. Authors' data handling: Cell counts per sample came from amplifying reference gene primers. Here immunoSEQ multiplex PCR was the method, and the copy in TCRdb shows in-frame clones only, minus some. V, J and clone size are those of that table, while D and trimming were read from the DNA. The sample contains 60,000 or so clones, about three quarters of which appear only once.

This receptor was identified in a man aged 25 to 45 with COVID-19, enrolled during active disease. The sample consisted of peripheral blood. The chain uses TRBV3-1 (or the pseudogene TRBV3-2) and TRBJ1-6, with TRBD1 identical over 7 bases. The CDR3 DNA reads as TGTGCCAGCAGCCAAGTTCCGGGACAGCCAAGGGGCTATAATTCACCCCTCCACTTT. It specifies CASSQVPGQPRGYNSPLHF.